The 30 T cell receptor beta chains below come from one sample, sequenced in a study of Graves' ophthalmopathy and Graves' hyperthyroidism (dated by TCRdb to the late 2010s). The sample was run on an Illumina HiSeq 2000. For repertoire sequencing, TCR beta CDR3 regions were amplified from RNA transcripts. The first round was an RT-PCR using HTBI primers with the Qiagen OneStep RT-PCR kit, and this first round was followed by a second-round multiplex PCR, then size selection and purification. TCRdb reanalyzed the raw reads on its own, using fastp at Q25 for trimming and MiXCR for clone calling, and kept in-frame beta chains. Rows matching on CDR3 protein sequence are summarized as one entry with the most common DNA and genes. In all, the sample holds almost 750,000 distinct CDR3 sequences, and around 40% of those were seen once. Less than 55% of the sample is taken by the ten largest. Sequences were obtained from peripheral blood. The receptor set was obtained from an adult man with Graves' ophthalmopathy.

This clonotype was seen many times. This chain uses TRBV19 with TRBJ1-1; unclear D gene. With 1 base removed from V and 6 bases from J, the gap between germline ends came to 12 bases. The CDR3 covers 14 residues. Germline V gene sequence: CDR1 LNHDA, CDR2 SQIVND (reference sequence). The CDR3 DNA reads as TGTGCCAGTAGTATAGCGGGTAAGAGGGCTGAAGCTTTCTTT. This gives the protein CASSIAGKRAEAFF.

As concerns this clonotype: Likely a read error: the CDR3 ends without its conserved phenylalanine or tryptophan. The chain has TRBV19 and TRBJ1-2, with D tentatively TRBD1 (6 bases). The CDR3 runs to 14 residues. Per germline, CDR1 LNHDA and CDR2 SQIVND (reference sequence). Trimming left V 3 bases short and J 7 bases short, with 15 bases between. The CDR3 nucleotides read TGTGCCAGTAGTATTGTGGCTAAGGACAGTGGCTACACCATC. Residues: CASSIVAKDSGYTI.

The rearrangement links TRBV12-3 or TRBV12-4 to TRBJ1-3, with D perhaps matching TRBD1 (5 bases). The CDR3 contains 15 residues. Trimming removed 2 bases from V and 2 bases from J, with 10 bases in between. This CDR3 is CASSLFTGAGNTIYF. DNA for the CDR3: TGTGCCAGCAGTTTATTCACGGGGGCTGGAAACACCATATATTTT.

This clonotype has at least ten counts. The V and J genes are TRBV24-1 and TRBJ1-2; no firm D call. Germline assignment: CDR1 KGHDR and CDR2 SFDVKD. The CDR3 has 15 amino acids. V lost 9 bases and J 1 base, leaving 17 bases between the germline ends. This chain's CDR3 is CATSDLDGVNYGYTF. The CDR3 DNA sequence: TGTGCCACCTCAGATCTGGACGGAGTTAACTATGGCTACACCTTC.

Details on this clonotype: The CDR3 does not end in the conserved phenylalanine or tryptophan, so this is likely a read error. The chain recombines TRBV2 with TRBJ1-1; D ambiguous. The CDR3 extends over 14 amino acids. CDR1 SNHLY and CDR2 FYNNEI come from the germline V gene. The V end lost 6 bases, the J end lost 0 bases, and 11 bases lay between the germline ends. The CDR3: CASRHRTVNTEAFS. The CDR3 DNA is TGTGCCAGCAGGCACCGGACTGTGAACACTGAAGCTTTCTCT.

This clonotype was recorded many times. The genes are TRBV5-8 and TRBJ2-7; D may be TRBD1 (6 bases). CDR1 is SGHTS and CDR2 is YDEGEE in the germline V gene. This CDR3 comprises 14 residues. The V gene lost 4 bases and the J gene lost 1 base, with 12 bases spanning the gap. The CDR3 bases are TGTGCCAGCAGCACGCGGACAGTTTCCTACGAGCAGTACTTC. It is translated as CASSTRTVSYEQYF.

The V and J genes are TRBV7-9 and TRBJ2-6, with a tentative D call TRBD2 (5 bases). Germline assignment: CDR1 SEHNR and CDR2 FQNEAQ (reference sequence). V gave up 1 base and J gave up 2 bases, with 6 bases separating them. The CDR3 spans 15 residues. In nucleotides, the CDR3 is TGTGCCAGCAGCTTAGTGGAGGCTGGGGCCAACGTCCTGACTTTC. Amino acids: CASSLVEAGANVLTF. Full variable domain (rest looked up from reference TRBV7-9 and TRBJ2-6): DTGVSQNPRHKITKRGQNVTFRCDPISEHNRLYWYRQTLGQGPEFLTYFQNEAQLEKSRLLSDRFSAERPKGSFSTLEIQRTEQGDSAMYLCASSLVEAGANVLTFGAGSRLTVL.

This clonotype was counted a few times. V gene TRBV7-3 combines with J gene TRBJ2-2, with D possibly being TRBD2 (5 bases). V was shortened by 8 bases and J by 7 bases, with 17 bases between the two germline ends. The CDR3 has 14 amino acids. Germline V gene data show CDR1 as SGHTA and CDR2 as FQGTGA. The CDR3 protein is CASGLGRGSGELFF. The CDR3 DNA follows: TGTGCCAGCGGTCTGGGGAGAGGGAGCGGGGAGCTGTTTTTT.

Comments on this clonotype: A much larger clone lies a single base off, so this may be a read error. The J gene is TRBJ1-1, the V gene TRBV11-3, with D unresolved. Germline loops: CDR1 SGHNT, CDR2 YENEEA. The CDR3 consists of 13 residues. The CDR3 sequence: CTSSLNMNTEAFF. CDR3 in DNA: TGTACCAGCAGCTTAAACATGAACACTGAAGCTTTCTTT.

This clonotype was found many times. J is TRBJ1-1 and V is TRBV5-1; D possibly corresponds to TRBD1 (5 bases). The germline V and J ends were trimmed by 3 bases and 1 base, with 19 bases remaining between them. Per germline, CDR1 SGHRS and CDR2 YFSETQ. This CDR3 has 17 amino acids. The CDR3 is CASSYGTGGLGNTEAFF. The CDR3 coding sequence is TGCGCCAGCAGCTATGGGACCGGGGGATTGGGGAACACTGAAGCTTTCTTT.

The table lists this clonotype with a few counts. The chain is built from TRBV2 and TRBJ1-2; a possible D gene is TRBD1 (6 bases). Germline CDR1 SNHLY, CDR2 FYNNEI. CDR3 size: 14 residues. V was pared by 0 bases and J by 6 bases, with 11 bases between. CDR3 in DNA: TGTGCCAGCAGTGAAGCAGGGGGGAACGATGGCTACACCTTC. Its protein product is CASSEAGGNDGYTF.

This clonotype was seen more than once but under ten times. In DNA, the CDR3 is TGTGCCAGCAGTTATAAAATGAACACTGAAGCTTTCTTT. Protein sequence: CASSYKMNTEAFF. The J gene is TRBJ1-1, the V gene TRBV6-5; no clear D gene. This CDR3 comprises 13 residues. Germline V gene sequence: CDR1 MNHEY, CDR2 SVGAGI. Trimming removed 3 bases from V and 0 bases from J, with 5 bases in between.

The chain recombines TRBV7-9 with TRBJ1-3; D gene ambiguous. The germline V gene has CDR1 SEHNR and CDR2 FQNEAQ (reference sequence). There are 17 residues in the CDR3. V was pared by 1 base and J by 0 bases, with 13 bases between. The CDR3 nucleotides read TGTGCCAGCAGCTTAGTTAGCGTCTTAAGCTCTGGAAACACCATATATTTT. It yields the protein CASSLVSVLSSGNTIYF.

The gene calls are TRBV24-1 and TRBJ1-5; no reliable D call. CDR1 and CDR2 from the germline V gene are KGHDR and SFDVKD. V was clipped by 5 bases and J by 11 bases, with 15 bases between them. CDR3 length equals 13 residues. CDR3 nucleotide sequence: TGTGCCACCAGTGGAATGGACCAAGAGACCCAGCATTTT. This encodes CATSGMDQETQHF.

The J gene is TRBJ1-5, the V gene TRBV6-1; D call uncertain. Trimming cost V 3 bases and J 6 bases, with 15 bases left between them. CDR3 length equals 15 residues. CDR1 and CDR2 from the germline V gene are MNHNS and SASEGT. The CDR3 reads CASSELPNSGQPQHF. The DNA for the CDR3 is TGTGCCAGCAGTGAGTTACCGAATTCCGGTCAGCCCCAGCATTTT.

A note on this clonotype: Given the absence of the conserved phenylalanine or tryptophan at the CDR3 end, a read error is likely. The limits of the CDR3 on the DNA are not certain, so only TCRdb's listed CDR3 is given. V is TRBV29-1 and J is TRBJ1-1; the table calls TRBD1, which could not be checked here. Germline V gene sequence: CDR1 SQVTM, CDR2 ANQGSEA. The CDR3 length is 9 residues, termini included. The chain's CDR3 is CSARDTANY.

The V and J genes are TRBV6-5 and TRBJ1-2; a weak D match, TRBD1 (5 bases). V shed 7 bases and J shed 8 bases, with 20 bases lying between them. Germline V lookup: CDR1 MNHEY, CDR2 SVGAGI. The CDR3 is 14 residues long. The CDR3 DNA reads as TGTGCCAGCACCCCCGGGGGTGCTGGGGGAGGCTACACCTTC. This codes for CASTPGGAGGGYTF.

The V call is TRBV29-1, the J call TRBJ2-7, with a tentative D call TRBD1 (5 bases). From germline, CDR1 is SQVTM and CDR2 ANQGSEA. V dropped 5 bases and J dropped 6 bases, with 14 bases sitting between them. CDR3 size: 12 residues. In nucleotides, the CDR3 is TGCAGCGTTAGAGATAGCAGGGCCGAGCAGTACTTC. Protein: CSVRDSRAEQYF.

The V and J genes are TRBV7-9 and TRBJ2-7, with D perhaps matching TRBD1 (5 bases). Germline V gene data show CDR1 as SEHNR and CDR2 as FQNEAQ (reference sequence). CDR3 length equals 13 residues. Trimming stripped 1 base from V and 6 bases from J, with 10 bases between. The CDR3 loop reads CASSLEVRVEQYF. CDR3 sequence (DNA): TGTGCCAGCAGCTTAGAGGTCAGGGTCGAGCAGTACTTC. The variable domain in full, completed from reference TRBV7-9 and TRBJ2-7, reads DTGVSQNPRHKITKRGQNVTFRCDPISEHNRLYWYRQTLGQGPEFLTYFQNEAQLEKSRLLSDRFSAERPKGSFSTLEIQRTEQGDSAMYLCASSLEVRVEQYFGPGTRLTVT.

Worth noting for this clonotype: An end of the junction differs from the germline gene, which may be a read error. The chain links TRBV5-1 to TRBJ2-6; 11 bases fit TRBD2. Germline CDR1 is SGHRS and CDR2 is YFSETQ. The CDR3 totals 14 residues. CDR3 coding DNA: TGCGCCAGCAGCTATAGCGGGAGGGCGAACGTCCTGACTTTC. Amino acids: CASSYSGRANVLTF.

In the case of this clonotype: One base away lies a much larger clone, so this may be a sequencing read error. The chain couples TRBV7-9 to TRBJ2-7; D could derive from TRBD1 or TRBD2 (6 bases each). V was trimmed by 4 bases and J by 2 bases, leaving 12 bases between them. Per germline, CDR1 SEHNR and CDR2 FQNEAQ (reference sequence). The CDR3 is 14 residues long. The CDR3 protein is CASSSTGLTYEQYF. Written as DNA, the CDR3 is TGTGCCAGCAGCTCGACAGGACTAACCTACGAGCAGTACTTC.

There are many counts of this clonotype. This chain connects TRBV7-9 to TRBJ2-5, with TRBD1 as a possible D gene (8 bases). Per germline, CDR1 SEHNR and CDR2 FQNEAQ (reference sequence). The CDR3 covers 13 residues. V was clipped by 4 bases and J by 7 bases, with 13 bases between them. Here the CDR3 DNA reads TGTGCCAGCAGCTCGGACAGGGAGGGGACCCAGTACTTC. Residues: CASSSDREGTQYF.

This clonotype showed up just a few times. V is TRBV5-1 and J is TRBJ1-3, with D possibly matching TRBD1 (5 bases). The germline V and J ends were trimmed by 0 bases and 4 bases, with 14 bases remaining between them. From germline, CDR1 is SGHRS and CDR2 YFSETQ. CDR3 length: 16 amino acids. CDR3 sequence reads: CASSLDQGLGGNTIYF. The CDR3 DNA reads as TGCGCCAGCAGCTTGGACCAGGGCCTCGGGGGAAACACCATATATTTT.

This clonotype was seen only a few times. This sequence joins TRBV7-9 and TRBJ2-2, with D tentatively TRBD1 (6 bases). Germline values: CDR1 SEHNR, CDR2 FQNEAQ (reference sequence). CDR3 length: 17 amino acids. V lost 5 bases to trimming and J lost 3 bases, with 19 bases between them. The DNA for the CDR3 is TGTGCCAGCAGCCCCGTCTTTGGGGGCCAGTACACCGGGGAGCTGTTTTTT. Its protein is CASSPVFGGQYTGELFF.

There are many counts of this clonotype. J is TRBJ1-2 and V is TRBV20-1; weak D call: TRBD1 (5 bases). This CDR3 region has 13 residues. Germline CDR1 and CDR2: DFQATT and SNEGSKA (reference sequence). The V end lost 5 bases, the J end lost 7 bases, and 17 bases lay between the germline ends. CDR3 coding DNA: TGCAGTGCTTACCGGGACCCAAGGCGTGGCTACACCTTC. This encodes CSAYRDPRRGYTF.

Regarding this clonotype: As the CDR3 is not closed by the conserved phenylalanine or tryptophan, this likely results from a read error. This rearrangement joins TRBV20-1 to TRBJ1-6; 8 bases are shared with TRBD1. CDR3 size: 14 residues. Trimming at V came to 3 bases and at J to 7 bases, leaving 5 bases not matched to a gene. Germline CDR1 reads DFQATT; CDR2 reads SNEGSKA (reference sequence). CDR3 loop: CSARWTGNNSPLHL. CDR3 nucleotide sequence: TGCAGTGCTAGGTGGACAGGGAACAATTCACCCCTCCACCTT.

This chain joins TRBV29-1 and TRBJ1-1; 8 bases map to TRBD1. Germline loops: CDR1 SQVTM, CDR2 ANQGSEA. V trimming: 3 bases; J trimming: 11 bases; junction bases outside the gene matches: 11. The CDR3 covers 13 residues. The CDR3 DNA reads TGCAGCGTTGACCCTGGGACAGGAGGATGGGCTTTCTTT. It codes for CSVDPGTGGWAFF.

The table lists this clonotype with a count of one. The genes are TRBV29-1 and TRBJ1-5; 7 nucleotides line up with TRBD1. Looked up from germline, CDR1 is SQVTM and CDR2 is ANQGSEA. The CDR3 loop spans 10 amino acids. The V gene end was trimmed by 8 bases and the J gene end by 14 bases; junction bases not matched to a gene: 9. CDR3 amino acids: CSTRDSYEHF. For the CDR3, the DNA is TGCAGCACCAGGGACAGCTACGAGCATTTT.

Of note for this clonotype: A clone one base away is much larger, so this may be a read error. This chain connects TRBV24-1 to TRBJ2-6, with D perhaps matching TRBD1 (6 bases). Trimming left V 8 bases short and J 4 bases short, with 17 bases between. The CDR3 contains 16 residues. Per germline, CDR1 KGHDR and CDR2 SFDVKD. The CDR3 DNA sequence: TGTGCCACCAATGACCCTCAGGGGTCGGGGGCCAACGTCCTGACTTTC. This encodes CATNDPQGSGANVLTF.

V gene TRBV10-3 combines with J gene TRBJ1-4; perhaps TRBD1 as D (5 bases). V lost 0 bases and J 0 bases, leaving 11 bases between the germline ends. Germline CDR1 ENHRY, CDR2 SYGVKD. This CDR3 has 17 amino acids. CDR3 nucleotides: TGTGCCATCAGTGAGTCGACTCCGGGGGCAACTAATGAAAAACTGTTTTTT. Protein: CAISESTPGATNEKLFF.